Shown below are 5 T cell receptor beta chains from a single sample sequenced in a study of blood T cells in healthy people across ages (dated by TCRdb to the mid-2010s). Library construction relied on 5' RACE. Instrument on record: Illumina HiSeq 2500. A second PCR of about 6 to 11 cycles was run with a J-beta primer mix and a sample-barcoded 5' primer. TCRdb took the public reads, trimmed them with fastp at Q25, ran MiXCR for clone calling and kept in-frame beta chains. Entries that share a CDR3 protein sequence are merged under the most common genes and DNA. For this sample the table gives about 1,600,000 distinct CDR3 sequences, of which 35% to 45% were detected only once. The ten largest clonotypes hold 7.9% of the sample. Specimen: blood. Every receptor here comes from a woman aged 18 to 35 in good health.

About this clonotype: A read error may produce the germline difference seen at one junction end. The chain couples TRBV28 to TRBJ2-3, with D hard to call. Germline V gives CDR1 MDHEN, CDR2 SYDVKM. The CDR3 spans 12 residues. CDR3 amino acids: CTSSPNTDTQYF. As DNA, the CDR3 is TGTACCAGCAGTCCAAACACAGATACGCAGTATTTT. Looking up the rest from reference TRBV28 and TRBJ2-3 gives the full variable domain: DVKVTQSSRYLVKRTGEKVFLECVQDMDHENMFWYRQDPGLGLRLIYFSYDVKMKEKGDIPEGYSVSREKKERFSLILESASTNQTSMYLCTSSPNTDTQYFGPGTRLTVL.

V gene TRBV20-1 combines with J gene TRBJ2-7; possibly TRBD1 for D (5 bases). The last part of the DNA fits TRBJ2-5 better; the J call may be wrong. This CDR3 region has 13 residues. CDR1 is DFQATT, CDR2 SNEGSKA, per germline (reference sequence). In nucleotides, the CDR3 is TGCAGTGCTAGGGGGCAGCTGGGCCAGACCCAGTACTTC. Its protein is CSARGQLGQTQYF.

The CDR3 sequence: CSASPANSYNEQYF. The CDR3 region has the DNA TGCAGTGCTTCCCCAGCGAACTCCTACAATGAGCAGTACTTC. This sequence joins TRBV20-1 and TRBJ2-1; no definite D call. With the DNA end fitting TRBJ2-7 better, the J assignment may be wrong. The CDR3 runs 14 residues. The germline V gene encodes CDR1 DFQATT and CDR2 SNEGSKA (reference sequence).

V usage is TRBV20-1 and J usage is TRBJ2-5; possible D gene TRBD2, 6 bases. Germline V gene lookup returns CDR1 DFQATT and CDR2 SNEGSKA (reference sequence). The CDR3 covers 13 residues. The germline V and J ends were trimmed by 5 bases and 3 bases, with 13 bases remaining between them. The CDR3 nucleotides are TGCAGTGCTCTCTGGACTAACGAAGAGACCCAGTACTTC. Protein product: CSALWTNEETQYF.

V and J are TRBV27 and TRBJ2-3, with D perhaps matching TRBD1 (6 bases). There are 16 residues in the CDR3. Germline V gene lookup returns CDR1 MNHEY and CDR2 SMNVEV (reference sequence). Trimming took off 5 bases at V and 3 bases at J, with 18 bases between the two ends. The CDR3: CASSPYQGQWTDTQYF. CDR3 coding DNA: TGTGCCAGCAGTCCCTATCAGGGGCAATGGACAGATACGCAGTATTTT.